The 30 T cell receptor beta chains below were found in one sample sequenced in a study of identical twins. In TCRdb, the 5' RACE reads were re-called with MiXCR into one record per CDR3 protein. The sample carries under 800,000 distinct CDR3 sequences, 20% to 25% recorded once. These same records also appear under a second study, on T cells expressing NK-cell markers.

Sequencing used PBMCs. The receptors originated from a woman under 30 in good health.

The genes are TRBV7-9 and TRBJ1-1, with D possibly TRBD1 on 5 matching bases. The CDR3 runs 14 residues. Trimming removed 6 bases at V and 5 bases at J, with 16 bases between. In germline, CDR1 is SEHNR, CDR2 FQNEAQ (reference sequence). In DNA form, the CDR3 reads TGTGCCAGCAGAATCGACAGCTCCCGGACTGAAGCTTTCTTT. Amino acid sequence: CASRIDSSRTEAFF.

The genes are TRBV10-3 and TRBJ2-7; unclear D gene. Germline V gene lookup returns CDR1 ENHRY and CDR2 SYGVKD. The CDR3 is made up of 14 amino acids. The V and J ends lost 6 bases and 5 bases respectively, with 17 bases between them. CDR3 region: CAIRDPVIKDEQYF. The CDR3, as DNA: TGTGCCATCAGGGACCCGGTCATTAAGGACGAGCAGTACTTC.

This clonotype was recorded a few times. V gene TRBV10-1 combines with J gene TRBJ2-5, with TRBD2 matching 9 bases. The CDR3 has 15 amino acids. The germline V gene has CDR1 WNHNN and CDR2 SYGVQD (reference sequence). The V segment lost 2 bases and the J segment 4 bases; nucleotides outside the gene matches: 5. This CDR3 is CASSERRGGRETQYF. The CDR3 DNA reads TGCGCCAGCAGTGAGAGGCGGGGGGGCCGAGAGACCCAGTACTTC.

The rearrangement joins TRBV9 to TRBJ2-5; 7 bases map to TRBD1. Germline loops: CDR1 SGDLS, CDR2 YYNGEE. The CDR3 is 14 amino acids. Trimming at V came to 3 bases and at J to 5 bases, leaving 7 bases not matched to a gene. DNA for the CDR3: TGTGCCAGCAGCGGGACAGGCCTCCGGGAGACCCAGTACTTC. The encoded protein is CASSGTGLRETQYF.

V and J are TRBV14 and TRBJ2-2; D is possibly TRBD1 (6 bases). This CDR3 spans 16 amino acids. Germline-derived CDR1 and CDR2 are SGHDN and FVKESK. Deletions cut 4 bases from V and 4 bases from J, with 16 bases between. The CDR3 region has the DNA TGTGCCAGCAGCCCGCTCAGGGGTGTCGGCACCGGGGAGCTGTTTTTT. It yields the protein CASSPLRGVGTGELFF. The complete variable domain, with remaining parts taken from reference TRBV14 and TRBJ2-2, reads EAGVTQFPSHSVIEKGQTVTLRCDPISGHDNLYWYRRVMGKEIKFLLHFVKESKQDESGMPNNRFLAERTGGTYSTLKVQPAELEDSGVYFCASSPLRGVGTGELFFGEGSRLTVL.

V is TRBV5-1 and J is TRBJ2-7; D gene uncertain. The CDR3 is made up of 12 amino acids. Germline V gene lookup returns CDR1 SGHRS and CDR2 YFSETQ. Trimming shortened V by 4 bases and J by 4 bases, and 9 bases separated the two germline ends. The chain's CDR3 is CASSAISYEQYF. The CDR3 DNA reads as TGCGCCAGCAGCGCCATTTCTTACGAGCAGTACTTC. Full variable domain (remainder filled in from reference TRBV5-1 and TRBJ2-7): KAGVTQTPRYLIKTRGQQVTLSCSPISGHRSVSWYQQTPGQGLQFLFEYFSETQRNKGNFPGRFSGRQFSNSRSEMNVSTLELGDSALYLCASSAISYEQYFGPGTRLTVT.

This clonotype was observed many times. The CDR3 nucleotides read TGCAGTGCCACGGGCGGTAATCAGCCCCAGCATTTT. Its protein is CSATGGNQPQHF. V is TRBV20-1 and J is TRBJ1-5; no definite D call. Between the trimmed V and J ends, which lost 6 bases and 4 bases, there was a span of 10 bases. The CDR3 sequence is 12 residues long. The germline gives CDR1 DFQATT, CDR2 SNEGSKA (reference sequence).

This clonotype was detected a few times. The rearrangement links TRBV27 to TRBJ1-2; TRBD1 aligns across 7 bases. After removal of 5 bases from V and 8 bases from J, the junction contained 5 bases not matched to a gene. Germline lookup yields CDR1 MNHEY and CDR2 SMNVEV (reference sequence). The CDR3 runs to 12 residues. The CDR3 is CASSRQGRGYTF. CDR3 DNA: TGTGCCAGCAGTCGACAGGGACGAGGCTACACCTTC.

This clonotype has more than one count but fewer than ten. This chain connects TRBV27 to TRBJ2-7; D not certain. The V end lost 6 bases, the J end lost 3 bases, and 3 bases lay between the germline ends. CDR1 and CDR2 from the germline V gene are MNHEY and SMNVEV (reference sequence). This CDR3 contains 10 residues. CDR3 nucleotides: TGTGCCAGCAGAGTCTACGAGCAGTACTTC. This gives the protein CASRVYEQYF.

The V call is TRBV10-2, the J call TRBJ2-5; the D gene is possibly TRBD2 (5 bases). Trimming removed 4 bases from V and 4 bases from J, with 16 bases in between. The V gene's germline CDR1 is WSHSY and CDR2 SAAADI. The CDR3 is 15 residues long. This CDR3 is CASSGGPSVGETQYF. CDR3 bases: TGCGCCAGCAGTGGAGGGCCTTCGGTGGGAGAGACCCAGTACTTC.

This CDR3 reads CASSDYLIGELFF. CDR3 bases: TGTGCCAGCAGCGACTACCTCATCGGGGAGCTGTTTTTT. The chain joins TRBV11-2 to TRBJ2-2; maybe TRBD2 (5 bases). Germline values: CDR1 SGHAT, CDR2 FQNNGV. With 5 bases removed from V and 7 bases from J, the gap between germline ends came to 11 bases. The CDR3 is 13 residues long.

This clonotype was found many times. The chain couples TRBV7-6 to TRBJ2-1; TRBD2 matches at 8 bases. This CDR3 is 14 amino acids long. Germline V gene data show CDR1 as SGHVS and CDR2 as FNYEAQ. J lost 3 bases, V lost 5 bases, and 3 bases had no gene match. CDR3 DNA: TGTGCCAGCAGCGATAGCGGGGTCTACAATGAGCAGTTCTTC. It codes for CASSDSGVYNEQFF.

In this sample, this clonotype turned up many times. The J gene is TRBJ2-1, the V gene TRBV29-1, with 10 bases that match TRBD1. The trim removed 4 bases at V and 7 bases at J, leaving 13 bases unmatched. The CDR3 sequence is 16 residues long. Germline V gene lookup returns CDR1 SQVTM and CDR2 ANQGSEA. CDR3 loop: CSVVGFLGQGRNEQFF. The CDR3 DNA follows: TGCAGCGTTGTTGGTTTTTTGGGACAGGGGAGGAATGAGCAGTTCTTC.

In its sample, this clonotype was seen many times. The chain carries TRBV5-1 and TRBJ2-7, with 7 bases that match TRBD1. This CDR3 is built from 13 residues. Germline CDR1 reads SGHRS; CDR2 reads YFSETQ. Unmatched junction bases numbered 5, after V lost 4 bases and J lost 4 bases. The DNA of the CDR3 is TGCGCCAGCAGCACGAACAGGGGTTACGAGCAGTACTTC. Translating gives CASSTNRGYEQYF.

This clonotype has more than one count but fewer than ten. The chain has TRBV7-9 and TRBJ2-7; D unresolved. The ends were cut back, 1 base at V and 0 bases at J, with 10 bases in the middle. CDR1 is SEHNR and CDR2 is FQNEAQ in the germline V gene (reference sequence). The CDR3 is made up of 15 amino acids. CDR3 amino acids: CASSLVDGSSYEQYF. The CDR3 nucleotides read TGTGCCAGCAGCTTAGTGGATGGATCCTCCTACGAGCAGTACTTC. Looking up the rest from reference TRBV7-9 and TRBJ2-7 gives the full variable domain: DTGVSQNPRHKITKRGQNVTFRCDPISEHNRLYWYRQTLGQGPEFLTYFQNEAQLEKSRLLSDRFSAERPKGSFSTLEIQRTEQGDSAMYLCASSLVDGSSYEQYFGPGTRLTVT.

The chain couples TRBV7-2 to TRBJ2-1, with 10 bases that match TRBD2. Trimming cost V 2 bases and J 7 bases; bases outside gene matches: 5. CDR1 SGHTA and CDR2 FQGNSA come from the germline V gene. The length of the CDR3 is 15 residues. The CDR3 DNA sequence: TGTGCCAGCAGCTTAAAGCGGGAGGGCCGAAATGAGCAGTTCTTC. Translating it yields CASSLKREGRNEQFF.

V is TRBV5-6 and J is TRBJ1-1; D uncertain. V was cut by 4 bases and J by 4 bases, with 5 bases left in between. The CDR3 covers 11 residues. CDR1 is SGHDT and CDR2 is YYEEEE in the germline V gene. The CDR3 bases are TGTGCCAGCAGCAAGCTCACTGAAGCTTTCTTT. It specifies CASSKLTEAFF.

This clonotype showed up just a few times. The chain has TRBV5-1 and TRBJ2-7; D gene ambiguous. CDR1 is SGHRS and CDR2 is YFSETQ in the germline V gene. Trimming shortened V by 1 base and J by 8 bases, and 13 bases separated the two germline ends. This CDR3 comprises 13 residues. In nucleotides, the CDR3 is TGCGCCAGCAGCTTGTCCCGACCCCACCAGCAGTACTTC. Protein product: CASSLSRPHQQYF.

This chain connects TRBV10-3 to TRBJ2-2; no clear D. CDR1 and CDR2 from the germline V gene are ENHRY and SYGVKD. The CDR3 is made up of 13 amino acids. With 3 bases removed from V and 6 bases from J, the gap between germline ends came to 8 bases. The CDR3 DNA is TGTGCCATCAGTGATCGAGCGCCCGGGGAGCTGTTTTTT. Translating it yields CAISDRAPGELFF.

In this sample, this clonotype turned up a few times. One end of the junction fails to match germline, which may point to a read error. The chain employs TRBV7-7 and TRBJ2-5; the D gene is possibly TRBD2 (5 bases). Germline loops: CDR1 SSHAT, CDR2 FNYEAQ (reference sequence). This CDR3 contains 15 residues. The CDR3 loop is CASSLGPTSGETQYF. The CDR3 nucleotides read TGTGCTAGCAGCTTAGGTCCGACATCGGGGGAGACCCAGTACTTC.

The CDR3 DNA reads TGTGCCAGCACAGGGGATATGTACGAGCAGTACTTC. Its protein is CASTGDMYEQYF. The J gene is TRBJ2-7, the V gene TRBV6-6, with D tentatively TRBD1 (6 bases). The germline V gene encodes CDR1 MNHNY and CDR2 SVGAGI (reference sequence). The V gene lost 7 bases and the J gene lost 4 bases, with 11 bases spanning the gap. This CDR3 is 12 amino acids long.

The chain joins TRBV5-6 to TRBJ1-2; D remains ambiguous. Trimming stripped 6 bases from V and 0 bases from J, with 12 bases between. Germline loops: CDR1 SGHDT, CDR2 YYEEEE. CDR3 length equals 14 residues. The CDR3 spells CASTRTGSNYGYTF. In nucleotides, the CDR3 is TGTGCCAGCACCAGGACGGGGTCTAACTATGGCTACACCTTC.

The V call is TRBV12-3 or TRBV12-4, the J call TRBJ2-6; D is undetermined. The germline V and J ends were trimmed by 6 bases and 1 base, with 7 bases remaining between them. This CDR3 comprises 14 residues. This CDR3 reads CASRRLSGANVLTF. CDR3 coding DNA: TGTGCCAGCAGGCGACTGTCTGGGGCCAACGTCCTGACTTTC.

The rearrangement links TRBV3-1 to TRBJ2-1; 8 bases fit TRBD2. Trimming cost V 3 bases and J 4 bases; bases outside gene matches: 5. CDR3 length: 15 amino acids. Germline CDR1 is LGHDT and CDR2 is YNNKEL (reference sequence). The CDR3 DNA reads TGTGCCAGCAGCCACTCCGGGGGGGGTTACAATGAGCAGTTCTTC. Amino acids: CASSHSGGGYNEQFF.

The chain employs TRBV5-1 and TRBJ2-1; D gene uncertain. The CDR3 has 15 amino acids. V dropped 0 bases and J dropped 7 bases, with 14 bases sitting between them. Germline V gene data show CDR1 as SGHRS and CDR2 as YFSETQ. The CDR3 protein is CASSLESGGANEQFF. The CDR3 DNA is TGCGCCAGCAGCTTGGAATCTGGTGGAGCAAATGAGCAGTTCTTC. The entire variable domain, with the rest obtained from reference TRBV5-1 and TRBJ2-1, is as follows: KAGVTQTPRYLIKTRGQQVTLSCSPISGHRSVSWYQQTPGQGLQFLFEYFSETQRNKGNFPGRFSGRQFSNSRSEMNVSTLELGDSALYLCASSLESGGANEQFFGPGTRLTVL.

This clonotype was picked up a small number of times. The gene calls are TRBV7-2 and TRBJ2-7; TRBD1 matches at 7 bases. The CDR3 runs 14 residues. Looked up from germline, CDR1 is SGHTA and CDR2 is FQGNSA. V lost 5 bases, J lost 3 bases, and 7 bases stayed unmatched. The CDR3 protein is CASSVVGQVYEQYF. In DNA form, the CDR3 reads TGTGCCAGCAGCGTGGTTGGACAGGTCTACGAGCAGTACTTC.

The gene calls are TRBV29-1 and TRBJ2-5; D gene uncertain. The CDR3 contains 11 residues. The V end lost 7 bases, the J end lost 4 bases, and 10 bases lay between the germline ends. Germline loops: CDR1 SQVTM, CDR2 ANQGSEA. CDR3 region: CSAGPLETQYF. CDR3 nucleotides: TGCAGCGCCGGCCCCTTAGAGACCCAGTACTTC.

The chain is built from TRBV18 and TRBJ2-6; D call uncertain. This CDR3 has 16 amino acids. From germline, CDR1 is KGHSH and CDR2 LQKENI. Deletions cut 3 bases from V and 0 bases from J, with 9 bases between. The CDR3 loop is CASSPSTFSGANVLTF. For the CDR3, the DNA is TGTGCCAGCTCACCCTCGACCTTCTCTGGGGCCAACGTCCTGACTTTC.

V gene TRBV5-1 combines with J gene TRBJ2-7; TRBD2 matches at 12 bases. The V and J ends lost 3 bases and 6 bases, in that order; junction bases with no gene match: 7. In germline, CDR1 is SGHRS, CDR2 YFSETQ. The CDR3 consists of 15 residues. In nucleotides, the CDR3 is TGCGCCAGCAGCTCTCGACTAGCGGGAGTCTCCGAGCAGTACTTC. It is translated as CASSSRLAGVSEQYF.

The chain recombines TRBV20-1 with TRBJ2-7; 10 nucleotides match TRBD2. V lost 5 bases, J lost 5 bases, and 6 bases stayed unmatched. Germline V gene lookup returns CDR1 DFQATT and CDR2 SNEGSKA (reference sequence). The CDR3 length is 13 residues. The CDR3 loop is CSAHTSGKNEQYF. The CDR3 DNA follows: TGCAGTGCTCATACTAGCGGGAAGAACGAGCAGTACTTC.